This T cell receptor (beta chain) was observed in a study of OX40 agonist ivuxolimab in advanced cancers. Study in general: Ivuxolimab is a fully human IgG2 antibody that activates OX40 (CD134).

The data were produced by immunoSEQ multiplex PCR, yet TCRdb's version contains in-frame clones alone and is incomplete. Of roughly 64,000 clones listed, approximately 92% are singletons. Patients were ruled out by autoimmune disease history or systemic immunosuppression. The TCR sequence derives from an adult with an advanced solid tumor such as melanoma, head and neck, liver or kidney cancer. This specimen was CD4+ or CD8+ T cells sorted from blood, taken in a trial of the OX40 agonist ivuxolimab.

CDR3 sequence (DNA): TGTGCCAGTTCTGAGAACACTGAAGCTTTCTTT. Translated: CASSENTEAFF. This chain links TRBV28 with TRBJ1-1; D uncertain. Germline V lookup: CDR1 MDHEN, CDR2 SYDVKM. The CDR3 is 11 amino acids. Deletions cut 9 bases from V and 1 base from J, with 6 bases between.